These 23 T cell receptor beta chains were all obtained from the same sample, sequenced in a study of PD-1 blockade in mismatch repair-deficient tumors. Here immunoSEQ multiplex PCR was the method, and the copy in TCRdb shows in-frame clones only, minus some. The table has 49,000 or so clones, more than 65% seen once. Sequencing was performed on peripheral blood, taken less than 21 weeks after starting pembrolizumab. These receptors were obtained from an adult with mismatch repair-deficient cancer.

The J gene is TRBJ1-3, the V gene TRBV11-2; D ambiguous. CDR1 SGHAT and CDR2 FQNNGV come from the germline V gene. The V end was cut by 3 bases, the J end by 5 bases, with 11 bases between. The CDR3 extends over 14 amino acids. The DNA of the CDR3 is TGTGCCAGCAGCTTCGCCACAAGTCGAAACACCATATATTTT. Protein sequence: CASSFATSRNTIYF.

This clone was seen only once. The rearrangement joins TRBV29-1 to TRBJ1-1; 9 nucleotides agree with TRBD1. CDR3 length: 13 residues. Germline V gene lookup returns CDR1 SQVTM and CDR2 ANQGSEA. The V segment lost 7 bases and the J segment 2 bases; nucleotides outside the gene matches: 5. CDR3 loop: CSASTGGNTEAFF. CDR3 coding DNA: TGCAGCGCCAGTACAGGGGGCAACACTGAAGCTTTCTTT.

The V call is TRBV6-1, the J call TRBJ1-5, with 8 nucleotides matching TRBD1. This CDR3 is built from 16 residues. V trimming: 1 base; J trimming: 7 bases; junction bases outside the gene matches: 9. CDR1 is MNHNS and CDR2 is SASEGT in the germline V gene. CDR3 protein: CASSEGRAQGAQPQHF. The CDR3 region has the DNA TGTGCCAGCAGTGAAGGTCGGGCTCAGGGGGCCCAGCCCCAGCATTTT.

This clone was detected once. The chain combines TRBV6-1 with TRBJ2-7; 9 bases are shared with TRBD2. Germline V gene sequence: CDR1 MNHNS, CDR2 SASEGT. The CDR3 totals 16 residues. With V trimmed by 4 bases and J by 0 bases, 7 bases remained unmatched. The CDR3: CASSGGGREFSYEQYF. DNA for the CDR3: TGTGCCAGCAGTGGGGGCGGGAGGGAATTCTCCTACGAGCAGTACTTC.

V is TRBV19 and J is TRBJ1-5; D possibly corresponds to TRBD1 (6 bases). Germline V gene sequence: CDR1 LNHDA, CDR2 SQIVND (reference sequence). V dropped 4 bases and J dropped 3 bases, with 13 bases sitting between them. This CDR3 is built from 15 residues. The chain's CDR3 is CASSKGQPHNQPQHF. The DNA of the CDR3 is TGTGCCAGTAGTAAAGGACAGCCTCACAATCAGCCCCAGCATTTT.

This chain joins TRBV29-1 and TRBJ2-1; TRBD2 matches 9 bases. The CDR3 has 15 amino acids. Trimming removed 7 bases from V and 8 bases from J; junction bases left unmatched: 15. Germline CDR1 and CDR2: SQVTM and ANQGSEA. Written as DNA, the CDR3 is TGCAGCGCCCCCCGGATTCTAGCGGGAAGGGATGAGCAGTTCTTC. This gives the protein CSAPRILAGRDEQFF.

The chain couples TRBV7-2 to TRBJ2-5; D not resolved. Germline V lookup: CDR1 SGHTA, CDR2 FQGNSA. Trimming took 5 bases from V and 4 from J, leaving 11 bases between them. The CDR3 length is 13 residues. The CDR3 DNA sequence: TGTGCCAGCAGCGGAAACTCCAGAGAGACCCAGTACTTC. Protein product: CASSGNSRETQYF.

V usage is TRBV7-2 and J usage is TRBJ2-3; no reliable D call. This CDR3 spans 15 amino acids. Trimming removed 1 base at V and 0 bases at J, with 8 bases between. The V gene's germline CDR1 is SGHTA and CDR2 FQGNSA. The CDR3 here is CASSLVAESTDTQYF. Written as DNA, the CDR3 is TGTGCCAGCAGCTTAGTTGCCGAGAGCACAGATACGCAGTATTTT.

The chain recombines TRBV6-5 with TRBJ2-1; D is uncertain. The CDR3 has 14 residues. CDR1 is MNHEY, CDR2 SVGAGI, per germline. Trimming left V 6 bases short and J 6 bases short, with 15 bases between. CDR3 nucleotide sequence: TGTGCCAGCAGCCCCCGACCGACCCCCAATGAGCAGTTCTTC. Protein: CASSPRPTPNEQFF.

The chain is built from TRBV10-3 and TRBJ2-1; weak D call: TRBD2 (7 bases). The CDR3 is made up of 12 amino acids. CDR1 and CDR2 (germline): ENHRY, SYGVKD. The CDR3 DNA is TGTGCAACCGCGGGAGCAGGGGATGAGCAGTTCTTC. Translation: CATAGAGDEQFF.

Only one count was recorded for this clone. The gene calls are TRBV16 and TRBJ2-3; D gene ambiguous. The ends were cut back, 6 bases at V and 0 bases at J, with 7 bases in the middle. The CDR3 is made up of 13 amino acids. From germline, CDR1 is KGHSY and CDR2 FQNENV. Here the CDR3 reads CASRRTSTDTQYF. Here the CDR3 DNA reads TGTGCCAGCAGACGGACCAGCACAGATACGCAGTATTTT.

The chain joins TRBV5-4 to TRBJ1-1; D call uncertain. V was shortened by 4 bases and J by 1 base, with 14 bases between the two germline ends. Germline-derived CDR1 and CDR2 are SGHNT and YYREEE (reference sequence). The CDR3 consists of 15 residues. The CDR3 DNA sequence: TGTGCCAGCAGCAGCAACGTGCAGAGGAACACTGAAGCTTTCTTT. This gives the protein CASSSNVQRNTEAFF.

V and J are TRBV19 and TRBJ1-5; 9 bases align to TRBD1. J was trimmed by 6 bases and V by 5 bases; bases with no gene match: 5. The CDR3 consists of 14 residues. Germline V gene data show CDR1 as LNHDA and CDR2 as SQIVND (reference sequence). The CDR3 sequence is CASSAQGAGQPQHF. The CDR3 region has the DNA TGTGCCAGTAGTGCACAGGGGGCGGGTCAGCCCCAGCATTTT.

In this sample, this clone turned up a few times. The chain combines TRBV11-3 with TRBJ2-1; D unresolved. The V and J ends lost 2 bases and 2 bases respectively, with 10 bases between them. CDR3 length: 15 amino acids. Germline CDR1 and CDR2: SGHNT and YENEEA. The CDR3 sequence: CASSLQAGTYNEQFF. CDR3 nucleotide sequence: TGTGCCAGCAGCTTACAGGCAGGTACCTACAATGAGCAGTTCTTC.

This clone was detected a few times. J is TRBJ2-2 and V is TRBV19, with unresolved D. The germline CDR1 and CDR2 sequences are LNHDA and SQIVND (reference sequence). This CDR3 has 12 residues. The germline V and J ends were trimmed by 1 base and 6 bases, with 3 bases remaining between them. CDR3 protein: CASSIGSGELFF. The CDR3 coding sequence is TGTGCCAGTAGTATAGGTTCCGGGGAGCTGTTTTTT.

The CDR3 here is CAWSGYGDTQYF. The CDR3 DNA sequence: TGTGCCTGGAGTGGGTATGGAGATACGCAGTATTTT. The genes are TRBV30 and TRBJ2-3; the D is unclear. Germline loops: CDR1 GTSNPN, CDR2 SVGIG (reference sequence). The CDR3 spans 12 residues. Trimming stripped 1 base from V and 5 bases from J, with 7 bases between.

V and J are TRBV6-6 and TRBJ2-7; TRBD2 matches at 12 bases. The CDR3 contains 15 residues. The V and J ends lost 6 bases and 2 bases, in that order; junction bases with no gene match: 5. CDR1 and CDR2 (germline): MNHNY, SVGAGI (reference sequence). The DNA for the CDR3 is TGTGCCAGCAGAACCCCTAGCGGGAGGGCCTACGAGCAGTACTTC. This gives the protein CASRTPSGRAYEQYF.

The rearrangement links TRBV6-1 to TRBJ2-4; possible D gene TRBD2, 6 bases. CDR3 length: 15 residues. Germline V CDR1 and CDR2: MNHNS, SASEGT. Deletions cut 1 base from V and 9 bases from J, with 16 bases between. The CDR3 sequence: CASSEGPSAGSIQYF. The DNA for the CDR3 is TGTGCCAGCAGTGAAGGCCCCTCTGCGGGGAGCATTCAGTACTTC.

This clone was seen only once. The rearrangement links TRBV6-1 to TRBJ2-7, with TRBD1 matching over 7 bases. Germline CDR1 is MNHNS and CDR2 is SASEGT. The CDR3 length is 13 residues. V lost 6 bases, J lost 4 bases, and 6 bases stayed unmatched. The CDR3: CASRSGQSYEQYF. CDR3 in DNA: TGTGCCAGCAGGTCGGGACAGTCGTACGAGCAGTACTTC.

This clone was seen a few times. This chain's CDR3 is CASSLIGQGFDSGANVLTF. CDR3 in DNA: TGTGCCAGCAGCTTAATCGGACAGGGTTTCGACTCTGGGGCCAACGTCCTGACTTTC. The chain employs TRBV11-3 and TRBJ2-6, with 8 bases lining up with TRBD1. The germline gives CDR1 SGHNT, CDR2 YENEEA. The CDR3 totals 19 residues. The trim removed 2 bases at V and 0 bases at J, leaving 9 bases unmatched.

V is TRBV7-9 and J is TRBJ2-1; 8 bases align to TRBD2. The V and J ends lost 4 bases and 8 bases, in that order; junction bases with no gene match: 10. The CDR3 contains 15 residues. CDR1 and CDR2 (germline): SEHNR, FQNEAQ (reference sequence). CDR3 loop: CASSSGLEVRDEQFF. CDR3 bases: TGTGCCAGCAGCTCGGGACTAGAGGTCCGCGATGAGCAGTTCTTC.

The rearrangement joins TRBV6-1 to TRBJ1-3; maybe TRBD1 (5 bases). V lost 0 bases, J lost 10 bases, and 10 bases lay in between. This CDR3 region has 13 residues. Germline-derived CDR1 and CDR2 are MNHNS and SASEGT. CDR3 DNA: TGTGCCAGCAGTGAAGCACAGGCTAGGACCATATATTTT. Translated, it gives CASSEAQARTIYF.

The chain uses TRBV2 and TRBJ2-7; 8 bases line up with TRBD2. J was trimmed by 6 bases and V by 3 bases; bases with no gene match: 7. The CDR3 is 14 residues long. CDR1 is SNHLY, CDR2 FYNNEI, per germline. CDR3 protein: CASSDIGRAGEQYF. The CDR3 region has the DNA TGTGCCAGCAGTGATATCGGGAGGGCCGGCGAGCAGTACTTC.